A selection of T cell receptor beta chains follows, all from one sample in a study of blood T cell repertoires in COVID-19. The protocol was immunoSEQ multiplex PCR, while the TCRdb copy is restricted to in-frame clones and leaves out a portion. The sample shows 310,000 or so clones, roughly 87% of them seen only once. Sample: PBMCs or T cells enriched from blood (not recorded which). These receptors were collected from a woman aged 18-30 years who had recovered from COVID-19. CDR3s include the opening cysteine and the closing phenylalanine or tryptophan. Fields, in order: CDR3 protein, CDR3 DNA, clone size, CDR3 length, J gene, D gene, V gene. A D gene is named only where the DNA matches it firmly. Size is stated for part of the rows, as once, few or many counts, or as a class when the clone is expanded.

CDR3: CASSTMTGPGRAFF
DNA: TGTGCCAGTAGTACCATGACAGGGCCAGGGCGGGCTTTCTTT
size: .
length: 14
J: TRBJ1-1
D: TRBD1
V: TRBV19

CDR3: CSGTNRGHGEKLFF
DNA: TGCAGCGGGACGAACAGGGGGCATGGTGAAAAACTGTTTTTT
size: .
length: 14
J: TRBJ1-4
D: TRBD1
V: TRBV29-1

CDR3: CASSPPGRGIEYGYTF
DNA: TGTGCCAGCTCACCACCGGGCCGGGGAATCGAGTATGGCTACACCTTC
size: .
length: 16
J: TRBJ1-2
D: .
V: TRBV18

CDR3: CASSSTGFSGNTIYF
DNA: TGTGCCAGCAGCTCCACAGGTTTCTCTGGAAACACCATATATTTT
size: .
length: 15
J: TRBJ1-3
D: .
V: TRBV11-3

CDR3: CASSLVARGEQYF
DNA: TGCGCCAGCAGCTTGGTGGCCAGGGGCGAGCAGTACTTC
size: .
length: 13
J: TRBJ2-7
D: .
V: TRBV5-1

CDR3: CASSYTSSGYEQYF
DNA: TGCGCCAGCAGCTACACTAGCTCCGGCTACGAGCAGTACTTC
size: .
length: 14
J: TRBJ2-7
D: .
V: TRBV5-1

CDR3: CAWSTGLANEKLFF
DNA: TGTGCCTGGAGCACAGGGCTGGCGAATGAAAAACTGTTTTTT
size: .
length: 14
J: TRBJ1-4
D: .
V: TRBV30

CDR3: CASSPPGILFERGYTF
DNA: TGTGCCAGCTCACCTCCAGGGATTCTTTTCGAGAGAGGCTACACCTTC
size: .
length: 16
J: TRBJ1-2
D: .
V: TRBV18

CDR3: CASSLQRENEQFF
DNA: TGCGCCAGCAGCCTCCAAAGGGAGAATGAGCAGTTCTTC
size: .
length: 13
J: TRBJ2-1
D: .
V: TRBV4-1

CDR3: CASSLAGSSYNEQFF
DNA: TGTGCCAGCAGTTTAGCGGGAAGCTCCTACAATGAGCAGTTCTTC
size: .
length: 15
J: TRBJ2-1
D: TRBD2
V: TRBV6-2/TRBV6-3

CDR3: CASTLRSGGSTDTQYF
DNA: TGTGCCAGCACCCTACGGTCGGGGGGAAGCACAGATACGCAGTATTTT
size: .
length: 16
J: TRBJ2-3
D: TRBD2
V: TRBV11-2

CDR3: CASSPLLPQNYGYTF
DNA: TGTGCCAGCTCACCACTACTCCCACAGAACTATGGCTACACCTTC
size: .
length: 15
J: TRBJ1-2
D: .
V: TRBV18

CDR3: CATSDLTSGRGETQYF
DNA: TGTGCCACCAGTGATTTGACTAGCGGGAGGGGAGAGACCCAGTACTTC
size: .
length: 16
J: TRBJ2-5
D: TRBD2
V: TRBV24-1

CDR3: CASSQTGDGQPQHF
DNA: TGTGCCAGCAGCCAGACAGGGGACGGACAGCCCCAGCATTTT
size: .
length: 14
J: TRBJ1-5
D: TRBD1
V: TRBV6-6

CDR3: CASRSGAGTNEKLFF
DNA: TGTGCCAGCAGATCAGGGGCAGGGACGAATGAAAAACTGTTTTTT
size: few
length: 15
J: TRBJ1-4
D: .
V: TRBV27

CDR3: CATSRERTGANSPLHF
DNA: TGTGCCACCAGCAGAGAAAGAACAGGGGCCAATTCACCCCTCCACTTT
size: few
length: 16
J: TRBJ1-6
D: TRBD1
V: TRBV15

CDR3: CASSQDPLGLLLTDTQYF
DNA: TGTGCCAGCAGCCAAGACCCTTTGGGGCTACTCCTCACAGATACGCAGTATTTT
size: .
length: 18
J: TRBJ2-3
D: .
V: TRBV4-2

CDR3: CASSLFGGANEKLFF
DNA: TGTGCCAGCAGTTTATTTGGCGGGGCTAATGAAAAACTGTTTTTT
size: few
length: 15
J: TRBJ1-4
D: .
V: TRBV27

CDR3: CASLVRSESYTF
DNA: TGTGCCAGCCTAGTCCGGTCTGAGAGCTACACCTTC
size: .
length: 12
J: TRBJ1-2
D: .
V: TRBV2

CDR3: CASSLAPGKANIQYF
DNA: TGCGCCAGCAGCTTGGCTCCAGGGAAGGCGAACATTCAGTACTTC
size: .
length: 15
J: TRBJ2-4
D: .
V: TRBV5-1

CDR3: CSASRASGSTGELFF
DNA: TGCAGTGCTAGTCGGGCTAGCGGGAGTACCGGGGAGCTGTTTTTT
size: .
length: 15
J: TRBJ2-2
D: TRBD2
V: TRBV20-1

CDR3: CASSGDYYNEQFF
DNA: TGTGCCAGCAGCGGTGACTACTACAATGAGCAGTTCTTC
size: .
length: 13
J: TRBJ2-1
D: .
V: TRBV9

CDR3: CASSVFSSRGLARSGVSVGEQFF
DNA: TGTGCCAGCAGCGTATTTTCGTCGAGGGGGCTAGCGAGAAGTGGTGTTTCGGTAGGTGAGCAGTTCTTC
size: .
length: 23
J: TRBJ2-1
D: .
V: TRBV9

CDR3: CASSYEGASYNEQFF
DNA: TGTGCCAGCAGTTACGAAGGGGCCTCGTACAATGAGCAGTTCTTC
size: .
length: 15
J: TRBJ2-1
D: .
V: TRBV6-2/TRBV6-3

CDR3: CASSLAGGVQPQHF
DNA: TGTGCCAGCAGTTTGGCAGGGGGCGTGCAGCCCCAGCATTTT
size: few
length: 14
J: TRBJ1-5
D: TRBD1
V: TRBV28

CDR3: CASSKPVSGYSYEQYF
DNA: TGTGCCAGCAGCAAACCGGTTAGCGGGTACTCCTACGAGCAGTACTTC
size: few
length: 16
J: TRBJ2-7
D: .
V: TRBV21-1

CDR3: CASSQVSGQPQHF
DNA: TGTGCCAGCAGCCAAGTATCCGGTCAGCCCCAGCATTTT
size: once
length: 13
J: TRBJ1-5
D: .
V: TRBV3-1/TRBV3-2

CDR3: CASSKGAEGKRGPRNSNQPQHF
DNA: TGTGCCAGCAGCAAAGGGGCCGAGGGTAAAAGGGGGCCAAGAAATAGCAATCAGCCCCAGCATTTT
size: .
length: 22
J: TRBJ1-5
D: .
V: TRBV21-1

CDR3: CASSLTSGSSYEQYF
DNA: TGTGCCAGCAGTTTAACGTCTGGGAGCTCCTACGAGCAGTACTTC
size: .
length: 15
J: TRBJ2-7
D: .
V: TRBV28

CDR3: CASSRDFSNTGELFF
DNA: TGTGCCAGCAGCCGGGACTTCTCGAACACCGGGGAGCTGTTTTTT
size: few
length: 15
J: TRBJ2-2
D: .
V: TRBV7-9

CDR3: CASSVAGDTGELFF
DNA: TGTGCCAGCAGCGTAGCGGGGGACACCGGGGAGCTGTTTTTT
size: .
length: 14
J: TRBJ2-2
D: .
V: TRBV9

CDR3: CASSLGRRNNSPLHF
DNA: TGTGCCAGCAGCTTAGGCAGGAGGAATAATTCACCCCTCCACTTT
size: .
length: 15
J: TRBJ1-6
D: .
V: TRBV5-6

CDR3: CAAGENTEAFF
DNA: TGTGCCGCGGGTGAGAACACTGAAGCTTTCTTT
size: .
length: 11
J: TRBJ1-1
D: .
V: TRBV27

CDR3: CASLRGNQPQHF
DNA: TGTGCCAGTTTACGGGGCAATCAGCCCCAGCATTTT
size: few
length: 12
J: TRBJ1-5
D: .
V: TRBV28

CDR3: CASSTGWGGSEETQYF
DNA: TGTGCCAGCAGCACAGGGTGGGGGGGGAGCGAAGAGACCCAGTACTTC
size: once
length: 16
J: TRBJ2-5
D: .
V: TRBV9

CDR3: CASSPLAGAAQGEQYF
DNA: TGTGCCAGCTCACCACTAGCGGGGGCCGCCCAGGGGGAGCAGTACTTC
size: .
length: 16
J: TRBJ2-7
D: TRBD2
V: TRBV18

CDR3: CASSQDLVAGHEQFF
DNA: TGTGCCAGCAGCCAAGATCTAGTAGCGGGCCATGAGCAGTTCTTC
size: .
length: 15
J: TRBJ2-1
D: TRBD2
V: TRBV3-1/TRBV3-2

CDR3: CASIRQGATEAFF
DNA: TGTGCCAGCATCAGACAGGGGGCCACTGAAGCTTTCTTT
size: .
length: 13
J: TRBJ1-1
D: TRBD1
V: TRBV2

CDR3: CASSLELAGGYEQFF
DNA: TGTGCCAGCAGCTTAGAACTAGCGGGAGGGTATGAGCAGTTCTTC
size: .
length: 15
J: TRBJ2-1
D: TRBD2
V: TRBV11-2

CDR3: CASSSQPQGGNTEAFF
DNA: TGTGCCAGCAGCTCACAGCCTCAGGGGGGGAACACTGAAGCTTTCTTT
size: .
length: 16
J: TRBJ1-1
D: TRBD1
V: TRBV7-2

CDR3: CASSLGPPGQGATNEKLFF
DNA: TGTGCCAGCAGTTTAGGCCCCCCGGGACAGGGGGCGACTAATGAAAAACTGTTTTTT
size: .
length: 19
J: TRBJ1-4
D: TRBD1
V: TRBV28

CDR3: CASSPWDRGKYNEQFF
DNA: TGCGCCAGCAGCCCCTGGGACAGGGGCAAATACAATGAGCAGTTCTTC
size: .
length: 16
J: TRBJ2-1
D: TRBD1
V: TRBV4-1

CDR3: CASKKAGANTGELFF
DNA: TGTGCCAGCAAAAAAGCGGGGGCGAACACCGGGGAGCTGTTTTTT
size: .
length: 15
J: TRBJ2-2
D: TRBD2
V: TRBV6-5

CDR3: CASSDSTGGWYGYTF
DNA: TGTGCCAGCAGTGACTCGACAGGGGGCTGGTATGGCTACACCTTC
size: .
length: 15
J: TRBJ1-2
D: TRBD1
V: TRBV6-4

CDR3: CASSSGLGEKLFF
DNA: TGTGCCAGCAGTTCGGGGTTAGGTGAAAAACTGTTTTTT
size: .
length: 13
J: TRBJ1-4
D: .
V: TRBV28

CDR3: CASNPGGGINTIYF
DNA: TGTGCCAGCAACCCCGGAGGCGGGATAAACACCATATATTTT
size: few
length: 14
J: TRBJ1-3
D: .
V: TRBV6-5

CDR3: CASSLVGASYEQYF
DNA: TGCGCCAGCAGCTTGGTGGGGGCGTCCTACGAGCAGTACTTC
size: once
length: 14
J: TRBJ2-7
D: .
V: TRBV5-1

CDR3: CASSLTTGPCTF
DNA: TGTGCCAGCAGCCTCACAACAGGTCCTTGCACCTTC
size: .
length: 12
J: TRBJ1-2
D: .
V: TRBV7-9

CDR3: CASSYRNTGELFF
DNA: TGTGCCAGCAGCTACAGAAACACCGGGGAGCTGTTTTTT
size: .
length: 13
J: TRBJ2-2
D: .
V: TRBV7-3

CDR3: CASSVDVGNYGYTF
DNA: TGTGCCAGCAGCGTAGATGTCGGTAACTATGGCTACACCTTC
size: .
length: 14
J: TRBJ1-2
D: .
V: TRBV9

CDR3: CASSERMGAPDTQYF
DNA: TGTGCCAGCAGTGAACGAATGGGGGCCCCAGATACGCAGTATTTT
size: .
length: 15
J: TRBJ2-3
D: .
V: TRBV2

CDR3: CASSRGIVETQYF
DNA: TGTGCCAGCAGCAGGGGGATCGTAGAGACCCAGTACTTC
size: .
length: 13
J: TRBJ2-5
D: TRBD1
V: TRBV28

CDR3: CASSSHRGSGNQPQHF
DNA: TGTGCCAGTAGTTCCCACAGGGGGTCGGGCAATCAGCCCCAGCATTTT
size: .
length: 16
J: TRBJ1-5
D: TRBD1
V: TRBV19